This TCR beta chain was profiled in a study of cytomegalovirus exposure and HLA in healthy donors. Trimming cost V 5 bases and J 6 bases, with 16 bases left between them. Germline loops: CDR1 MDHEN, CDR2 SYDVKM. This CDR3 has 15 amino acids. PCR used 60 Vbeta primers and 13 Jbeta primers. Here immunoSEQ multiplex PCR was the method, and the copy in TCRdb shows in-frame clones only, minus some. The sample shows 100,000 to 150,000 clones, about a sixth of them seen only once. The clonotype originates from a female donor in good health and CMV-seropositive. The rearrangement links TRBV28 to TRBJ1-4; unclear D gene. Sample: PBMCs. The CDR3: CASSHRRVLDEKLFF. The CDR3 region has the DNA TGTGCCAGCAGTCACCGACGGGTTTTGGATGAAAAACTGTTTTTT. The full variable domain, completed using reference TRBV28 and TRBJ1-4, is DVKVTQSSRYLVKRTGEKVFLECVQDMDHENMFWYRQDPGLGLRLIYFSYDVKMKEKGDIPEGYSVSREKKERFSLILESASTNQTSMYLCASSHRRVLDEKLFFGSGTQLSVL.